These T cell receptor beta chains were read from a single sample in a study of CD8 T cells in ankylosing spondylitis. One entry per CDR3 protein results from TCRdb running MiXCR on the 5' RACE reads. The repertoire holds under 250,000 distinct CDR3 sequences, with 32% as singletons. Sequencing was carried out using blood, either unsorted or a sorted T cell fraction (not recorded which). Source of these receptors: a male donor with ankylosing spondylitis or in good health (not recorded which). The CDR3 runs from the conserved cysteine through the conserved F or W. D genes are given only for firm matches. Clone size is not always given. Where it is, it says once, few, many or a class for expanded clones.

abundance | j_gene | v_gene | d_gene | CDR3nt | CDR3aa
NA | TRBJ2-5 | TRBV15 | NA | TGTGCCACCAGCAGAGATCCCTCCACGGGGGAGACCCAGTACTTC | CATSRDPSTGETQYF
few | TRBJ2-7 | TRBV29-1 | TRBD1 | TGCAGCGTGCGTCAGGGGGTGGACGAGCAGTACTTC | CSVRQGVDEQYF
NA | TRBJ2-3 | TRBV12-3/TRBV12-4 | TRBD1 | TGTGCCAGCAGTTTAGAGAGGACAGGGGCAGATACGCAGTATTTT | CASSLERTGADTQYF
NA | TRBJ2-1 | TRBV20-1 | NA | TGCAGTGCTAGAGTCCCCCGGGGGCCGTACAATGAGCAGTTCTTC | CSARVPRGPYNEQFF
few | TRBJ2-7 | TRBV7-7 | NA | TGTGCTAGCAGCTTAGCTGCGGGGCACGAGCAGTACTTC | CASSLAAGHEQYF
NA | TRBJ2-3 | TRBV20-1 | NA | TGCAGTGCTACTGGGGAGCACACAGATACGCAGTATTTT | CSATGEHTDTQYF
NA | TRBJ1-2 | TRBV5-6 | NA | TGTGCCAGCAGCTTGGTGAGACAAGATGGCTACACCTTC | CASSLVRQDGYTF
NA | TRBJ2-7 | TRBV24-1 | NA | TGTGCCACCAGTGATTGGGACAAACCCGAGCAGTACTTC | CATSDWDKPEQYF
NA | TRBJ2-1 | TRBV6-1 | NA | TGTGCCAGCACCTACCTCTTCAGGGGACGCAATGAGCAGTTCTTC | CASTYLFRGRNEQFF
NA | TRBJ2-3 | TRBV18 | NA | TGTGCCAGCTCACCGTTGGGGGGCCGAGCTAGCACAGATACGCAGTATTTT | CASSPLGGRASTDTQYF
NA | TRBJ2-5 | TRBV7-9 | NA | TGTGCCAGCAGCTTAGGCCCCGCTCGGACAGACCAGTACTTC | CASSLGPARTDQYF
NA | TRBJ1-2 | TRBV6-6 | TRBD1 | TGTGCCGGCAAACAGGGGGCGCTTGGTGGCTACACCTTC | CAGKQGALGGYTF
few | TRBJ2-7 | TRBV7-6 | NA | TGTGCCAGCAGCCCAAGGGCGGGCGAGCAGTACTTC | CASSPRAGEQYF
NA | TRBJ2-3 | TRBV5-1 | TRBD1 | TGCGCCAGCAGCTTGGCTCGGACAGGACCTAGCACAGATACGCAGTATTTT | CASSLARTGPSTDTQYF
NA | TRBJ1-1 | TRBV19 | TRBD1 | TGTGCCAGTAGCCCCGGGACAGGGGGAGCTTTCTTT | CASSPGTGGAFF
NA | TRBJ2-3 | TRBV29-1 | NA | TGCAGCGTTGAAACCGGGGCCACGGCAGATACGCAGTATTTT | CSVETGATADTQYF
once | TRBJ2-5 | TRBV7-9 | TRBD1 | TGTGCCAGCAGCCGGACAGGGGGGCCCCAAGAGACCCAGTACTTC | CASSRTGGPQETQYF
few | TRBJ2-5 | TRBV6-5 | NA | TGTGCCAGCAGGAACCGCCAAGAGACCCAGTACTTC | CASRNRQETQYF
few | TRBJ2-1 | TRBV7-8 | TRBD2 | TGTGCCAGCAGCCTAGTGGGGACTAGTGATGAGCAGTTCTTC | CASSLVGTSDEQFF
NA | TRBJ2-2 | TRBV3-1 | NA | TGTGCCAGCAGCCACGCCACCGGGGAGCTGTTTTTT | CASSHATGELFF
NA | TRBJ1-4 | TRBV7-9 | TRBD1 | TGTGCCAGCCGGGGACAGCTACATAATGAAAAACTGTTTTTT | CASRGQLHNEKLFF
NA | TRBJ1-2 | TRBV6-1 | TRBD1 | TGTGCCAGCAGTACACTTTACGGGACAGGGAATCGGGATGGCTACACCTTC | CASSTLYGTGNRDGYTF
NA | TRBJ2-1 | TRBV5-6 | NA | TGTGCCAGCAGCTTGATGTACAATGAGCAGTTCTTC | CASSLMYNEQFF
few | TRBJ1-1 | TRBV6-6 | NA | TGTGCCAGCAGACTATACACTGAAGCTTTCTTT | CASRLYTEAFF
NA | TRBJ2-4 | TRBV5-6 | NA | TGTGCCAGCAGCTTCGGGGAAAAAAACATTCAGTACTTC | CASSFGEKNIQYF
NA | TRBJ2-5 | TRBV7-2 | TRBD2 | TGTGCCAGCAGCGCCCGCAGCCGGCGGGAGGAGACCCAGTACTTC | CASSARSRREETQYF
NA | TRBJ2-7 | TRBV5-6 | NA | TGTGCCAGCAGCTCTTATCTAGATGGCGGGGTGAACGAGCAGTACTTC | CASSSYLDGGVNEQYF
few | TRBJ1-2 | TRBV9 | TRBD1 | TGTGCCAGCAGCGCCCAGGGGGTTGGCTACACCTTC | CASSAQGVGYTF
NA | TRBJ1-4 | TRBV2 | TRBD1 | TGTGCCAGCAGAGGGAACAGGGGGCGAGGCGAAAAACTGTTTTTT | CASRGNRGRGEKLFF
NA | TRBJ2-7 | TRBV12-3/TRBV12-4 | NA | TGTGCCACCGGGACGGCGAGCTCCTACGAGCAGTACTTC | CATGTASSYEQYF
NA | TRBJ2-3 | TRBV10-3 | NA | TGTGCCATCAAGCCGCTCTCTAGCACAGATACGCAGTATTTT | CAIKPLSSTDTQYF
few | TRBJ2-7 | TRBV29-1 | NA | TGCAGCGTTTTACAGGCCTACGAGCAGTACTTC | CSVLQAYEQYF
few | TRBJ2-2 | TRBV5-1 | TRBD2 | TGCGCCAGCAGCTTGGTGTTAGCGGGGCTCCCTGTGGGGGAGCTGTTTTTT | CASSLVLAGLPVGELFF
NA | TRBJ2-7 | TRBV9 | NA | TGTGCCAGCAGCGTAATCTACTCCTACGAGCAGTACTTC | CASSVIYSYEQYF
NA | TRBJ2-7 | TRBV6-9 | TRBD1 | TGTGCCAGCAGTTATTATGTGGGCAGGGGGCGGTACGAGCAGTACTTC | CASSYYVGRGRYEQYF
NA | TRBJ1-1 | TRBV7-9 | NA | TGTGCCAGCAGCTATGGACAGACTGAAGCTTTCTTT | CASSYGQTEAFF
NA | TRBJ2-5 | TRBV14 | NA | TGTGCCAGCAGCTCAGGGGGGGAGACCCAGTACTTC | CASSSGGETQYF
few | TRBJ1-6 | TRBV6-1 | NA | TGTGCCAGCAGTGAAGCGGGGAATTCACCCCTCCACTTT | CASSEAGNSPLHF
NA | TRBJ1-1 | TRBV5-1 | TRBD1 | TGCGCCAGCAGCTTGGCTCCCACAGGGGAAACCACTGAAGCTTTCTTT | CASSLAPTGETTEAFF
NA | TRBJ2-7 | TRBV20-1 | TRBD1 | TGCAGTGCTAGAACTAGGACAGGGGTTGGCGAGCAGTACTTC | CSARTRTGVGEQYF
NA | TRBJ2-4 | TRBV29-1 | TRBD2 | TGCAGCGTTTATGGTGCGGGAGACGCCAAAAACATTCAGTACTTC | CSVYGAGDAKNIQYF
few | TRBJ2-3 | TRBV30 | TRBD1 | TGTGCCTGGAACCTACCGGGACAGGGCACAGATACGCAGTATTTT | CAWNLPGQGTDTQYF
few | TRBJ2-3 | TRBV12-3/TRBV12-4 | NA | TGTGCCAGCAGTTCCGACAGGGATACGCAGTATTTT | CASSSDRDTQYF
NA | TRBJ2-5 | TRBV24-1 | NA | TGTGCCACCAGTGATCCGGGACACATCCAAGAGACCCAGTACTTC | CATSDPGHIQETQYF
NA | TRBJ2-7 | TRBV5-6 | TRBD2 | TGTGCCAGCAGCCGAGCGGGGGCTATATACGAGCAGTACTTC | CASSRAGAIYEQYF
few | TRBJ1-5 | TRBV5-6 | NA | TGTGCCAGCAGCTTGGCAGGACCAAGCAATCAGCCCCAGCATTTT | CASSLAGPSNQPQHF
NA | TRBJ2-7 | TRBV5-1 | NA | TGCGCCAGCAGCTATCAGGGTGGAGGGTACGAGCAGTACTTC | CASSYQGGGYEQYF
NA | TRBJ1-4 | TRBV15 | NA | TGTGCCACCAGCAGAGATGTGTCAGGGGATGAAAAACTGTTTTTT | CATSRDVSGDEKLFF
few | TRBJ2-1 | TRBV29-1 | TRBD1 | TGCAGCGGTCGACAGGGCTCCTACAATGAGCAGTTCTTC | CSGRQGSYNEQFF
NA | TRBJ2-2 | TRBV5-1 | TRBD2 | TGCGCCAGCAGCCGACTAGCGGGGGGCGACACCGGGGAGCTGTTTTTT | CASSRLAGGDTGELFF
NA | TRBJ1-1 | TRBV20-1 | TRBD1 | TGCAGTGCTAGTTTGGGGACAGGTAAAGAAGCTTTCTTT | CSASLGTGKEAFF
NA | TRBJ2-5 | TRBV20-1 | NA | TGCAGTGCTAGAGATGCCTCTTACGGGGGCCACCCCCAAGAGACCCAGTACTTC | CSARDASYGGHPQETQYF
NA | TRBJ2-6 | TRBV29-1 | NA | TGCAGCGTTGGGAAGACGGGAGGGGCCAACGTCCTGACTTTC | CSVGKTGGANVLTF
NA | TRBJ2-1 | TRBV20-1 | NA | TGCAGTGCTCTCGGGGTGGAGGAGCAGTTCTTC | CSALGVEEQFF
NA | TRBJ2-5 | TRBV6-2/TRBV6-3 | TRBD2 | TGTGCCAGCGTGCTAGCGGGAAAAGAGACCCAGTACTTC | CASVLAGKETQYF
NA | TRBJ2-5 | TRBV7-9 | NA | TGTGCCACACGGAAACTGCCGACCCAGTACTTC | CATRKLPTQYF
NA | TRBJ2-2 | TRBV27 | NA | TGTGCCAGCAGTTTCGAGGACAGCACCGGGGAGCTGTTTTTT | CASSFEDSTGELFF